These 10 T cell receptor beta chains were all obtained from the same sample, sequenced in a study of blood T cell repertoires in COVID-19. Sequencing used immunoSEQ multiplex PCR; TCRdb keeps in-frame clones, though not all of them. The table lists 450,000 to 500,000 clones, 80% to 90% of them singletons. The sequencing input was peripheral blood. The receptors were sampled from a human donor in a cohort sampled during active COVID-19.

This sequence joins TRBV30 and TRBJ1-1; tentatively, D is TRBD1 (6 bases). With 8 bases removed from V and 2 bases from J, the gap between germline ends came to 15 bases. Germline values: CDR1 GTSNPN, CDR2 SVGIG (reference sequence). This CDR3 spans 13 amino acids. The DNA of the CDR3 is TGTGCCCAACACAGGGACCCCAACACTGAAGCTTTCTTT. Its translation is CAQHRDPNTEAFF.

This clone was picked up a small number of times. This chain joins TRBV28 and TRBJ2-1; TRBD1 matches at 8 bases. V was clipped by 5 bases and J by 2 bases; unmatched bases: 8. This CDR3 region has 16 residues. CDR1 is MDHEN and CDR2 is SYDVKM in the germline V gene. The CDR3 spells CASSPVQGATYNEQFF. The DNA of the CDR3 is TGTGCCAGCAGTCCCGTTCAGGGGGCCACCTACAATGAGCAGTTCTTC.

The chain combines TRBV2 with TRBJ2-1, with 8 bases fitting TRBD2. J was trimmed by 5 bases and V by 6 bases; bases with no gene match: 6. Germline V gives CDR1 SNHLY, CDR2 FYNNEI. The CDR3 loop spans 14 amino acids. CDR3 sequence (DNA): TGTGCCAGCAGGGCCTACGGGGGGGACAATGAGCAGTTCTTC. Amino acids: CASRAYGGDNEQFF.

The J gene is TRBJ2-5, the V gene TRBV5-4; tentatively, D is TRBD1 (5 bases). The CDR3 runs 15 residues. Germline CDR1 and CDR2: SGHNT and YYREEE (reference sequence). Trimming shortened V by 2 bases and J by 1 base, and 12 bases separated the two germline ends. The DNA for the CDR3 is TGTGCCAGCAGCTTCGACAGAGGATTCCAAGAGACCCAGTACTTC. Encoded protein: CASSFDRGFQETQYF.

The chain links TRBV6-5 to TRBJ2-5, with D possibly matching TRBD1 (6 bases). CDR1 MNHEY and CDR2 SVGAGI come from the germline V gene. Trimming cost V 10 bases and J 7 bases, with 22 bases left between them. This CDR3 comprises 14 residues. CDR3 DNA sequence: TGTGCCACCGAACTTACAGGGACCTCGTTGACCCAGTACTTC. This gives the protein CATELTGTSLTQYF.

This chain joins TRBV5-8 and TRBJ2-2, with TRBD2 identical over 7 bases. Germline V CDR1 and CDR2: SGHTS, YDEGEE. This CDR3 has 14 residues. V was clipped by 4 bases and J by 5 bases; unmatched bases: 5. CDR3 nucleotides: TGTGCCAGCAGCCGACCGGGGGGTACCGGGGAGCTGTTTTTT. It is translated as CASSRPGGTGELFF.

This clone was recorded once. The CDR3: CATSDRGQGEQYF. The CDR3 DNA follows: TGTGCCACCAGTGATAGGGGACAGGGCGAGCAGTACTTC. This chain connects TRBV24-1 to TRBJ2-7; TRBD1 matches at 9 bases. Germline V gene lookup returns CDR1 KGHDR and CDR2 SFDVKD. V trimming: 3 bases; J trimming: 6 bases; junction bases outside the gene matches: 2. The CDR3 covers 13 residues.

This chain connects TRBV19 to TRBJ1-6; tentative D call: TRBD1 (6 bases). Per germline, CDR1 LNHDA and CDR2 SQIVND (reference sequence). V dropped 5 bases and J dropped 4 bases, with 15 bases sitting between them. CDR3 length equals 16 residues. CDR3 DNA: TGTGCCAGTAGTGAAAGATTGCAGGGGTATAATTCACCCCTCCACTTT. Its protein is CASSERLQGYNSPLHF.

This chain joins TRBV4-2 and TRBJ1-2, with D possibly being TRBD1 (5 bases). Germline-derived CDR1 and CDR2 are LGHNA and YNFKEQ. CDR3 length equals 16 residues. V lost 1 base and J 2 bases, leaving 14 bases between the germline ends. CDR3 residues: CASSQAAGPSNYGYTF. CDR3 in DNA: TGTGCCAGCAGCCAAGCGGCGGGGCCCTCAAACTATGGCTACACCTTC.

V usage is TRBV6-6 and J usage is TRBJ1-5, with D tentatively TRBD1 (5 bases). The CDR3 spans 15 residues. Germline CDR1 is MNHNY and CDR2 is SVGAGI (reference sequence). Trimming shortened V by 5 bases and J by 4 bases, and 15 bases separated the two germline ends. The CDR3 bases are TGTGCCAGCAGTCAACCTGGGGGGAATAATCAGCCCCAGCATTTT. This codes for CASSQPGGNNQPQHF.